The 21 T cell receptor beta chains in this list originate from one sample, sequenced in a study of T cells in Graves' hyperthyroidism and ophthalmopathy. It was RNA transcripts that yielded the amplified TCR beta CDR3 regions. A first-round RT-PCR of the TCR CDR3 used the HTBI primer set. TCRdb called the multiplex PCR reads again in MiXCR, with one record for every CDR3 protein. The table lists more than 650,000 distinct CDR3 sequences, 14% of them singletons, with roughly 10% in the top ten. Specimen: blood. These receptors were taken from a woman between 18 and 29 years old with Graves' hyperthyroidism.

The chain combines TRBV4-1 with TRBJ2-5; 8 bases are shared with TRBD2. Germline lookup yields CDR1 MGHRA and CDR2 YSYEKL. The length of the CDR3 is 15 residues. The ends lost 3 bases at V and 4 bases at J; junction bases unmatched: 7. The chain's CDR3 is CASSQWGTSRETQYF. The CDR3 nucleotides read TGCGCCAGCAGCCAGTGGGGGACTAGTAGAGAGACCCAGTACTTC.

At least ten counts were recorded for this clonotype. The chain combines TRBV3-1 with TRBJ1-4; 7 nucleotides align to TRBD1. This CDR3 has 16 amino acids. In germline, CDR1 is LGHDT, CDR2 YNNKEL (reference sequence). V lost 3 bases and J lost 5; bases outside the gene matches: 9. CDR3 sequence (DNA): TGTGCCAGCAGCCATGTGCCGGGACAGCGAAATGAAAAACTGTTTTTT. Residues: CASSHVPGQRNEKLFF.

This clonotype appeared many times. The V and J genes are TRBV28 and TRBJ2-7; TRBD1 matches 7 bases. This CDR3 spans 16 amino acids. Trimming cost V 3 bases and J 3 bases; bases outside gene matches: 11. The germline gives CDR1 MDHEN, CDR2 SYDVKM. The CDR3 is CASSFSYRDRLYEQYF. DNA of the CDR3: TGTGCCAGCAGTTTTAGCTACCGGGACAGACTCTACGAGCAGTACTTC. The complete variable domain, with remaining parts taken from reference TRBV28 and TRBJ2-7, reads DVKVTQSSRYLVKRTGEKVFLECVQDMDHENMFWYRQDPGLGLRLIYFSYDVKMKEKGDIPEGYSVSREKKERFSLILESASTNQTSMYLCASSFSYRDRLYEQYFGPGTRLTVT.

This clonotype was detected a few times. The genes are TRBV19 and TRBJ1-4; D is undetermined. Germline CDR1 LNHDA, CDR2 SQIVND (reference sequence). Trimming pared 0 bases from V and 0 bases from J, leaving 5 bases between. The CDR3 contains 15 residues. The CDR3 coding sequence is TGTGCCAGTAGTATAGAAACTGCAACTAATGAAAAACTGTTTTTT. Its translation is CASSIETATNEKLFF.

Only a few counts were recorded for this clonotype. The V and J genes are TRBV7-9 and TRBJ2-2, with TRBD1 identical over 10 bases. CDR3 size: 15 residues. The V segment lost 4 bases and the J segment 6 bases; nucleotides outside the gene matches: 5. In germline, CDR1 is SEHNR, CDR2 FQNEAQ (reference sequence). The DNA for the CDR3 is TGTGCCAGCAGCTGGGGACAGGGGAAGTCCGGGGAGCTGTTTTTT. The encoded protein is CASSWGQGKSGELFF.

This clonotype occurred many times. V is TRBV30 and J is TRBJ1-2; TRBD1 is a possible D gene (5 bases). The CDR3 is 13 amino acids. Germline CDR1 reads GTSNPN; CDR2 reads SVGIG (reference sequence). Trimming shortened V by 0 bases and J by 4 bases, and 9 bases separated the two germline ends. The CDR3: CAWSVLGGYGYTF. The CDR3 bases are TGTGCCTGGAGTGTCTTGGGGGGCTATGGCTACACCTTC.

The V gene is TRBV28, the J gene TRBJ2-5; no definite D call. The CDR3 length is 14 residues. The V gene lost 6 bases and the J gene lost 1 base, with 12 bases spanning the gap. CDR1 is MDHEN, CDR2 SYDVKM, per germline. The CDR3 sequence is CASRFTKGQETQYF. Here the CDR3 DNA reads TGTGCCAGCAGATTTACCAAGGGCCAAGAGACCCAGTACTTC.

The CDR3 spells CASSDSASGRNEQFF. CDR3 coding DNA: TGTGCCAGCAGTGACTCGGCTAGCGGGCGCAATGAGCAGTTCTTC. V and J are TRBV6-4 and TRBJ2-1, with 8 bases matching TRBD2. The ends lost 0 bases at V and 6 bases at J; junction bases unmatched: 4. The CDR3 runs 15 residues. The V gene's germline CDR1 is MRHNA and CDR2 SNTAGT.

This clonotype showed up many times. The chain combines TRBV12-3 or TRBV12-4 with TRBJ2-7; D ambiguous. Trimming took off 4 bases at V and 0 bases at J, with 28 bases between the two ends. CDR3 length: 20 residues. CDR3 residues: CASSSLTLLSRAESSYEQYF. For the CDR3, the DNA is TGTGCCAGCAGTTCCCTCACTTTATTATCTCGGGCAGAAAGCTCCTACGAGCAGTACTTC.

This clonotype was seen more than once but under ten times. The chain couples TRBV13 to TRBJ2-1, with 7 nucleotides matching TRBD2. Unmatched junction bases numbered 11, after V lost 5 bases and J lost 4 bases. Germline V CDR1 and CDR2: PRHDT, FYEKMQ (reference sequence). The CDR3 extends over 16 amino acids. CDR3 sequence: CASSVSGASRYNEQFF. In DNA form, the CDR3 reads TGTGCCAGCAGCGTCAGCGGGGCGTCACGTTACAATGAGCAGTTCTTC.

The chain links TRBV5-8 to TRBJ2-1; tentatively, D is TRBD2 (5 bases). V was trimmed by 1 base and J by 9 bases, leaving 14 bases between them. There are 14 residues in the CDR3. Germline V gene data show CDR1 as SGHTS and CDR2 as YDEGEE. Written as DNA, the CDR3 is TGTGCCAGCAGCTTGCGGGGTTGGGTCAGTGAGCAGTTCTTC. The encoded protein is CASSLRGWVSEQFF.

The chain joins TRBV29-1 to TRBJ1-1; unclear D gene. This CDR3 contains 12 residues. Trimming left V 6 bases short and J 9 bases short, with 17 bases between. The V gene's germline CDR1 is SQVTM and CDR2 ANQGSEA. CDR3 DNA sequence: TGCAGCGTCCCCGGCCCCCTGGGGAAAGCTTTCTTT. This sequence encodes CSVPGPLGKAFF.

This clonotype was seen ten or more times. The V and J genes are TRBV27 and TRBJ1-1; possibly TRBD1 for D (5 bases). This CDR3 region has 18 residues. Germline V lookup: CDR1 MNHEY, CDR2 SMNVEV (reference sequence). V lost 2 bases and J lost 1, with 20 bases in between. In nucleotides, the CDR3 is TGTGCCAGCAGTTTAAAGGGGTTAGGGGCACTGGGGAACACTGAAGCTTTCTTT. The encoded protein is CASSLKGLGALGNTEAFF.

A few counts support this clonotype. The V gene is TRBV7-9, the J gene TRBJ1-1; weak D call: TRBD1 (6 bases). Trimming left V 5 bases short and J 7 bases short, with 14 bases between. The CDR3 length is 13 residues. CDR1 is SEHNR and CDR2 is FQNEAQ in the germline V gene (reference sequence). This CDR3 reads CASSPTGTREAFF. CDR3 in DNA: TGTGCCAGCAGCCCAACCGGGACACGTGAAGCTTTCTTT.

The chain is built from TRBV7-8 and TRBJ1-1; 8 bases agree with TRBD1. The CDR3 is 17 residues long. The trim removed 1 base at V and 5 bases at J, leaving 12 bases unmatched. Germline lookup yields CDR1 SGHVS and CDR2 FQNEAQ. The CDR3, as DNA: TGTGCCAGCAGCTTAGGCAGGGGGCGGTCACGGGAGACTGAAGCTTTCTTT. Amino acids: CASSLGRGRSRETEAFF. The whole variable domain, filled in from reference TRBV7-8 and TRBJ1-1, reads GAGVSQSPRYKVAKRGQDVALRCDPISGHVSLFWYQQALGQGPEFLTYFQNEAQLDKSGLPSDRFFAERPEGSVSTLKIQRTQQEDSAVYLCASSLGRGRSRETEAFFGQGTRLTVV.

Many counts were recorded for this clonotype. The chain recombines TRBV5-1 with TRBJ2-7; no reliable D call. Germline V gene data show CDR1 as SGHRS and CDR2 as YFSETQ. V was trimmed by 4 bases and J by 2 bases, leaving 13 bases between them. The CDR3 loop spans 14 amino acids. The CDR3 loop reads CASSPHGRAYEQYF. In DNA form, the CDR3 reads TGCGCCAGCAGCCCCCATGGACGTGCCTACGAGCAGTACTTC.

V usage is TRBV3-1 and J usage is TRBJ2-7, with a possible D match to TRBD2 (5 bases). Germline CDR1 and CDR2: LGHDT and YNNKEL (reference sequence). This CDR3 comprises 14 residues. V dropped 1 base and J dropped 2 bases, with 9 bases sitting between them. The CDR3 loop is CASSQVALAYEQYF. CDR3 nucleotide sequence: TGTGCCAGCAGCCAAGTCGCACTAGCCTACGAGCAGTACTTC.

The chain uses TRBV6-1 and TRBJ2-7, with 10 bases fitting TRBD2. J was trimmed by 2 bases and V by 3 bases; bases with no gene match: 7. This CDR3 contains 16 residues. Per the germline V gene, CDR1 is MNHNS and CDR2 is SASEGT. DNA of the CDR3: TGTGCCAGCAGTGACCTCGGACTAGCGGCGACCTACGAGCAGTACTTC. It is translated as CASSDLGLAATYEQYF.

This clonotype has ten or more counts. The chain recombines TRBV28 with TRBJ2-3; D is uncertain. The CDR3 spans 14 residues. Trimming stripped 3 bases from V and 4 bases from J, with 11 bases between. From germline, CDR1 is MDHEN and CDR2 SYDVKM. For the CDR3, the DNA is TGTGCCAGCAGTTTCCGAACACGTCCAGATACGCAGTATTTT. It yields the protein CASSFRTRPDTQYF. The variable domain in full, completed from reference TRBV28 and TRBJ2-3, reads DVKVTQSSRYLVKRTGEKVFLECVQDMDHENMFWYRQDPGLGLRLIYFSYDVKMKEKGDIPEGYSVSREKKERFSLILESASTNQTSMYLCASSFRTRPDTQYFGPGTRLTVL.

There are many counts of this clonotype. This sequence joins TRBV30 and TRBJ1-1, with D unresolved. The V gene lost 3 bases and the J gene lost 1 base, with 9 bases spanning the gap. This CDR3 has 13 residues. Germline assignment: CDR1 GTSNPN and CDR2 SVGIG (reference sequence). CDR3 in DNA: TGTGCCTGGAGGGTATCGGGGAACACTGAAGCTTTCTTT. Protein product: CAWRVSGNTEAFF.

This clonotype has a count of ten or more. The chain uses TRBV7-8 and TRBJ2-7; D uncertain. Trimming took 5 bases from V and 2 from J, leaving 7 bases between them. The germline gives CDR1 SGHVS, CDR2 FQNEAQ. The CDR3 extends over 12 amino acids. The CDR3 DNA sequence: TGTGCCAGCAGCCCGTGGACCTACGAGCAGTACTTC. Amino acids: CASSPWTYEQYF.